This is a list of T cell receptor beta chains from one sample in a study of T-cell reconstitution after alpha-beta-depleted transplantation in children. Each CDR3 protein gets one entry after TCRdb re-called the PCR reads with MiXCR. The sample contains fewer than 550,000 distinct CDR3 sequences, approximately 11% of which appear only once. The sample here was PBMCs from the stem cell graft donor, taken from the stem cell graft. The receptors come from a human donor who donated a stem cell graft to a child with acute myeloid leukemia. CDR3s include the opening cysteine and the closing phenylalanine or tryptophan. D genes are given only for firm matches. Expanded clones get a size class; other rows say once, few or many, or leave the size out.

V gene	J gene	D gene	clone size	CDR3 protein	CDR3 DNA
TRBV20-1	TRBJ1-2	TRBD1	.	CSARDVLGQEDYGYTF	TGCAGTGCTAGAGATGTTCTAGGACAGGAAGACTATGGCTACACCTTC
TRBV4-1	TRBJ1-2	.	.	CASSQVGAGASGYTF	TGCGCCAGCAGCCAAGTTGGTGCGGGGGCCAGTGGCTACACCTTC
TRBV7-9	TRBJ1-5	.	few	CASSADSSGQPQHF	TGTGCCAGCAGCGCAGACAGTTCTGGTCAGCCCCAGCATTTT
TRBV6-1	TRBJ2-7	.	.	CASRPGRHLDYEQYF	TGTGCCAGCAGACCCGGAAGGCACCTTGACTACGAGCAGTACTTC
TRBV15	TRBJ2-3	.	.	CATSRDPAGTDTQYF	TGTGCCACCAGCAGAGATCCGGCCGGCACAGATACGCAGTATTTT
TRBV12-3/TRBV12-4	TRBJ1-1	.	.	CASSDRPEAFF	TGTGCCAGCAGCGACAGGCCCGAAGCTTTCTTT
TRBV7-8	TRBJ2-3	TRBD2	few	CASSHGVAGGTDTQYF	TGTGCCAGCAGCCATGGGGTAGCGGGAGGCACAGATACGCAGTATTTT
TRBV18	TRBJ1-5	.	many	CASSPRQASNQPQHF	TGTGCCAGCTCACCAAGGCAGGCTAGCAATCAGCCCCAGCATTTT
TRBV14	TRBJ2-1	TRBD2	.	CASGGGLPYNEQFF	TGTGCCAGCGGGGGGGGTTTACCATACAATGAGCAGTTCTTC
TRBV9	TRBJ2-3	TRBD2	many	CASSELPGLPTDTQYF	TGTGCCAGCAGCGAATTACCGGGACTACCCACAGATACGCAGTATTTT
TRBV20-1	TRBJ1-4	.	.	CSAQNPQGNAEKLFF	TGCAGTGCCCAGAACCCCCAGGGGAACGCTGAAAAACTGTTTTTT
TRBV20-1	TRBJ1-6	TRBD1	many	CSAREQGARNSPLHF	TGCAGTGCTAGGGAACAGGGGGCGCGGAATTCACCCCTCCACTTT
TRBV29-1	TRBJ1-5	.	many	CSVQQENNQPQHF	TGCAGCGTCCAACAGGAAAACAATCAGCCCCAGCATTTT
TRBV28	TRBJ2-4	.	few	CASSLFQGAKNIQYF	TGTGCCAGCAGTTTATTTCAGGGAGCCAAAAACATTCAGTACTTC
TRBV6-5	TRBJ2-5	.	few	CASSSTGGRETQYF	TGTGCCAGCAGTTCCACCGGGGGTCGGGAGACCCAGTACTTC
TRBV20-1	TRBJ2-4	TRBD1	.	CSAETGQTVAKNIQYF	TGCAGTGCGGAAACGGGACAGACCGTAGCCAAAAACATTCAGTACTTC
TRBV9	TRBJ1-1	.	many	CASSSATEAFF	TGTGCCAGCAGCTCCGCCACTGAAGCTTTCTTT
TRBV7-9	TRBJ2-7	.	.	CASSHSGRSHEQYF	TGTGCCAGCAGCCATTCCGGGAGATCCCACGAGCAGTACTTC
TRBV6-1	TRBJ1-1	.	many	CASRRTVDTEAFF	TGTGCCAGCAGAAGGACAGTTGACACTGAAGCTTTCTTT
TRBV6-1	TRBJ2-1	.	few	CACCQTRYNEQFF	TGTGCCTGCTGTCAGACCCGTTACAATGAGCAGTTCTTC
TRBV2	TRBJ2-3	TRBD1	.	CASSPGQGVADTQYF	TGTGCCAGCAGCCCGGGACAGGGTGTGGCAGATACGCAGTATTTT
TRBV12-3/TRBV12-4	TRBJ2-4	TRBD2	few	CASSSRGRDYKNIQYF	TGTGCCAGCAGTTCAAGGGGTCGGGACTACAAAAACATTCAGTACTTC
TRBV10-3	TRBJ2-1	TRBD2	few	CAISESRTSANEQFF	TGTGCCATCAGTGAGTCCAGGACTAGCGCGAATGAGCAGTTCTTC
TRBV7-9	TRBJ2-7	.	many	CASSLEGEYEQYF	TGTGCCAGCAGCTTGGAGGGAGAGTACGAGCAGTACTTC
TRBV29-1	TRBJ1-2	TRBD1	few	CSVLQGREHYGYTF	TGCAGCGTCCTACAGGGGAGGGAGCACTATGGCTACACCTTC
TRBV11-2	TRBJ2-1	.	few	CASSQGQLEQFF	TGTGCCAGCAGCCAAGGACAGTTAGAGCAGTTCTTC
TRBV5-1	TRBJ2-3	TRBD1	many	CASSLATGGADTQYF	TGCGCCAGCAGCTTGGCCACAGGGGGCGCAGATACGCAGTATTTT
TRBV12-3/TRBV12-4	TRBJ2-1	TRBD2	few	CASSLILGGGAYNEQFF	TGTGCCAGCAGTTTAATACTTGGCGGGGGAGCCTACAATGAGCAGTTCTTC